This passage covers 30 T cell receptor beta chains from one sample sequenced in a study of blood T cell repertoires in COVID-19. Sequenced by immunoSEQ multiplex PCR; TCRdb stores in-frame clones only, minus some. The sample contains 200,000 to 250,000 clones, roughly 90% of which appear only once. Material for sequencing was PBMCs or T cells enriched from blood (not recorded which). These receptors were taken from a woman aged 45-65 years in a cohort exposed to, infected with or recovered from COVID-19 (not recorded which).

This sequence joins TRBV5-1 and TRBJ2-5, with 14 bases aligning to TRBD2. The J segment lost 4 bases and the V segment lost 4 bases, leaving 9 bases of the junction unmatched. Germline V gives CDR1 SGHRS, CDR2 YFSETQ. The CDR3 extends over 17 amino acids. Written as DNA, the CDR3 is TGCGCCAGCAGCCCAGGCCAGGGACTAGCGGGGGTAGAGACCCAGTACTTC. It specifies CASSPGQGLAGVETQYF.

Here the CDR3 reads CATSRGATNEKLFF. In nucleotides, the CDR3 is TGTGCCACCTCGCGAGGAGCAACTAATGAAAAACTGTTTTTT. This chain connects TRBV15 to TRBJ1-4; no clear D. Trimming shortened V by 8 bases and J by 0 bases, and 10 bases separated the two germline ends. From germline, CDR1 is LNHNV and CDR2 YYDKDF (reference sequence). There are 14 residues in the CDR3. Full variable domain (rest looked up from reference TRBV15 and TRBJ1-4): DAMVIQNPRYQVTQFGKPVTLSCSQTLNHNVMYWYQQKSSQAPKLLFHYYDKDFNNEADTPDNFQSRRPNTSFCFLDIRSPGLGDTAMYLCATSRGATNEKLFFGSGTQLSVL.

The chain combines TRBV7-8 with TRBJ2-5; D is possibly TRBD1 (6 bases). The CDR3 extends over 15 amino acids. Germline loops: CDR1 SGHVS, CDR2 FQNEAQ. Trimming left V 3 bases short and J 4 bases short, with 15 bases between. This chain's CDR3 is CASSLQQGKGETQYF. The CDR3 DNA sequence: TGTGCCAGCAGCTTGCAGCAGGGGAAGGGAGAGACCCAGTACTTC. Combining the CDR3 with reference TRBV7-8 and TRBJ2-5 gives the whole variable domain GAGVSQSPRYKVAKRGQDVALRCDPISGHVSLFWYQQALGQGPEFLTYFQNEAQLDKSGLPSDRFFAERPEGSVSTLKIQRTQQEDSAVYLCASSLQQGKGETQYFGPGTRLLVL.

The J gene is TRBJ1-6, the V gene TRBV3-1 (or the pseudogene TRBV3-2); maybe TRBD1 (6 bases). V gave up 4 bases and J gave up 7 bases, with 14 bases separating them. The CDR3 is made up of 15 amino acids. Germline V gene data show CDR1 as LGHDT and CDR2 as YNNKEL (reference sequence). The CDR3 loop is CASSPPGVGNSPLHF. The DNA for the CDR3 is TGTGCCAGCAGCCCCCCAGGGGTGGGGAATTCACCCCTCCACTTT.

The CDR3 DNA is TGTGCCAGCAGTCGAGACAGGGTCACTGAAGCTTTCTTT. Translation: CASSRDRVTEAFF. V usage is TRBV7-8 and J usage is TRBJ1-1; 7 bases fit TRBD1. The CDR3 is 13 residues long. Germline-derived CDR1 and CDR2 are SGHVS and FQNEAQ. Trimming at V came to 6 bases and at J to 4 bases, leaving 5 bases not matched to a gene.

The chain has TRBV28 and TRBJ1-2; D perhaps matches TRBD1 (5 bases). The germline V and J ends were trimmed by 2 bases and 7 bases, with 11 bases remaining between them. The CDR3 is 13 residues long. Germline V CDR1 and CDR2: MDHEN, SYDVKM. As DNA, the CDR3 is TGTGCCAGCAGTTTAGGGGGGAGTGGTGGCTACACCTTC. Its translation: CASSLGGSGGYTF.

This chain uses TRBV20-1 with TRBJ1-1; D remains unclear. The germline CDR1 and CDR2 sequences are DFQATT and SNEGSKA (reference sequence). V lost 7 bases and J 11 bases, leaving 17 bases between the germline ends. The CDR3 contains 11 residues. The DNA of the CDR3 is TGCAGTGGCACCTCGAGTCGTGTGGCTTTCTTT. As protein: CSGTSSRVAFF.

The chain is built from TRBV7-3 and TRBJ1-1, with 7 bases fitting TRBD1. J lost 1 base, V lost 8 bases, and 4 bases had no gene match. Germline loops: CDR1 SGHTA, CDR2 FQGTGA. The CDR3 loop spans 13 amino acids. The CDR3 here is CASGGQPNTEAFF. The CDR3 DNA sequence: TGTGCCAGCGGGGGACAGCCGAACACTGAAGCTTTCTTT.

The V call is TRBV21-1, the J call TRBJ2-3; the table's D call TRBD2 went unverified against the DNA. TRBV21-1 is classified as a pseudogene. This CDR3 is built from 19 residues. DNA for the CDR3: TGTGCCAGCAGCAAAGCGCTTAGAGTTAGCGGGGGTTACACAGATACGCAGTATTTT. This sequence encodes CASSKALRVSGGYTDTQYF.

This chain's CDR3 is CASSPRTGSSYEQYF. CDR3 DNA: TGTGCCAGCAGTCCTCGGACAGGGAGCTCCTACGAGCAGTACTTC. V gene TRBV28 combines with J gene TRBJ2-7; 8 nucleotides line up with TRBD1. Trimming removed 5 bases from V and 0 bases from J; junction bases left unmatched: 6. The CDR3 is 15 amino acids. In germline, CDR1 is MDHEN, CDR2 SYDVKM.

V is TRBV10-3 and J is TRBJ1-2, with 9 bases matching TRBD1. V was pared by 10 bases and J by 7 bases, with 7 bases of the junction left unmatched. Germline values: CDR1 ENHRY, CDR2 SYGVKD. This CDR3 has 12 amino acids. CDR3: CATRDRAAGYTF. As DNA, the CDR3 is TGTGCCACCCGGGACAGGGCGGCTGGCTACACCTTC.

J is TRBJ2-2 and V is TRBV4-2; 9 nucleotides match TRBD2. Germline values: CDR1 LGHNA, CDR2 YNFKEQ. The V and J ends lost 4 bases and 1 base, in that order; junction bases with no gene match: 4. This CDR3 has 16 residues. Written as DNA, the CDR3 is TGTGCCAGCAGCCGTAGCGGGGGCCAGAACACCGGGGAGCTGTTTTTT. This encodes CASSRSGGQNTGELFF.

This chain uses TRBV19 with TRBJ1-1; D is perhaps TRBD1 (6 bases). Trimming removed 4 bases from V and 0 bases from J, with 12 bases in between. The CDR3 covers 15 residues. Germline CDR1 is LNHDA and CDR2 is SQIVND (reference sequence). The CDR3 sequence: CASSTVGTLNTEAFF. The DNA for the CDR3 is TGTGCCAGTAGTACAGTCGGGACACTGAACACTGAAGCTTTCTTT. Drawing the rest from reference TRBV19 and TRBJ1-1, the complete variable domain is DGGITQSPKYLFRKEGQNVTLSCEQNLNHDAMYWYRQDPGQGLRLIYYSQIVNDFQKGDIAEGYSVSREKKESFPLTVTSAQKNPTAFYLCASSTVGTLNTEAFFGQGTRLTVV.

This clone was detected only once. The chain carries TRBV7-3 and TRBJ1-6; D gene uncertain. The germline CDR1 and CDR2 sequences are SGHTA and FQGTGA. The germline V and J ends were trimmed by 0 bases and 10 bases, with 16 bases remaining between them. This CDR3 has 16 amino acids. The CDR3, as DNA: TGTGCCAGCAGCTTAACCCCCCTTGCAGGTCTATCACCCCTCCACTTT. Translating gives CASSLTPLAGLSPLHF.

This rearrangement joins TRBV2 to TRBJ2-3; the match to TRBD2 covers 7 bases. CDR3 length: 15 amino acids. Germline V gene lookup returns CDR1 SNHLY and CDR2 FYNNEI. Trimming at V came to 6 bases and at J to 0 bases, leaving 6 bases not matched to a gene. CDR3: CASSLLAASTDTQYF. Here the CDR3 DNA reads TGTGCCAGCAGCCTCCTAGCGGCTAGCACAGATACGCAGTATTTT.

The chain is built from TRBV13 and TRBJ2-5; D remains unclear. The V end lost 6 bases, the J end lost 3 bases, and 8 bases lay between the germline ends. The CDR3 has 12 amino acids. In germline, CDR1 is PRHDT, CDR2 FYEKMQ (reference sequence). This CDR3 reads CASRKEKETQYF. In DNA form, the CDR3 reads TGTGCCAGCAGGAAGGAGAAAGAGACCCAGTACTTC.

This chain links TRBV4-2 with TRBJ1-2; 10 nucleotides line up with TRBD1. The CDR3 spans 14 residues. Germline assignment: CDR1 LGHNA and CDR2 YNFKEQ. Germline trimming cut 5 bases from V and 6 bases from J; bases unmatched to any gene: 6. The CDR3, as DNA: TGTGCCAGCAGCAAAGCGGGACAGGGGAATGGCTACACCTTC. It encodes CASSKAGQGNGYTF.

The chain uses TRBV2 and TRBJ1-5; no definite D call. V lost 5 bases and J lost 1, with 27 bases in between. Germline assignment: CDR1 SNHLY and CDR2 FYNNEI. The CDR3 loop spans 20 amino acids. In DNA form, the CDR3 reads TGTGCCAGCAGTCGAGTCACGGGTCCCTTACTTCCCGGGAGCAATCAGCCCCAGCATTTT. It yields the protein CASSRVTGPLLPGSNQPQHF.

The chain joins TRBV9 to TRBJ1-2, with D possibly TRBD1 on 6 matching bases. Trimming cost V 0 bases and J 1 base, with 13 bases left between them. Germline CDR1 and CDR2: SGDLS and YYNGEE. The CDR3 loop spans 16 amino acids. As DNA, the CDR3 is TGTGCCAGCAGCGTAGAACAGGGCAGGGGTAACTATGGCTACACCTTC. Its translation: CASSVEQGRGNYGYTF.

V gene TRBV10-3 combines with J gene TRBJ2-7; 12 nucleotides match TRBD1. CDR1 is ENHRY, CDR2 SYGVKD, per germline. CDR3 length: 17 amino acids. Losses at the gene ends were 2 bases for V and 4 bases for J; bases not matched to a gene: 9. The CDR3 DNA sequence: TGTGCCATCAGTGAGATCTTGAGGGACAGGGGGCGGTACGAGCAGTACTTC. Translation: CAISEILRDRGRYEQYF.

The genes are TRBV14 and TRBJ2-5, with D uncertain. V dropped 2 bases and J dropped 0 bases, with 4 bases sitting between them. The CDR3 runs 13 residues. Germline loops: CDR1 SGHDN, CDR2 FVKESK. The CDR3 bases are TGTGCCAGCAGCCAACAGGACCAAGAGACCCAGTACTTC. Its translation: CASSQQDQETQYF.

The chain uses TRBV3-1 (or the pseudogene TRBV3-2) and TRBJ2-1; the match to TRBD1 covers 7 bases. Losses at the gene ends were 0 bases for V and 7 bases for J; bases not matched to a gene: 6. The germline gives CDR1 LGHDT, CDR2 YNNKEL (reference sequence). CDR3 size: 15 residues. The CDR3 reads CASSQDLTGVNEQFF. The CDR3 DNA is TGTGCCAGCAGCCAAGATCTTACAGGGGTTAATGAGCAGTTCTTC.

This chain joins TRBV9 and TRBJ1-2; D is ambiguous. The germline CDR1 and CDR2 sequences are SGDLS and YYNGEE. Trimming removed 1 base at V and 1 base at J, with 11 bases between. The CDR3 is made up of 15 amino acids. The DNA of the CDR3 is TGTGCCAGCAGCGTACGTCTCGGGGATAACTATGGCTACACCTTC. Its protein product is CASSVRLGDNYGYTF.

A remark on this clone: Within the sample, other DNA sequences also encode this same CDR3. The gene calls are TRBV5-1 and TRBJ2-7, with 11 bases fitting TRBD1. Germline trimming cut 3 bases from V and 2 bases from J; bases unmatched to any gene: 1. The CDR3 loop spans 14 amino acids. In germline, CDR1 is SGHRS, CDR2 YFSETQ. Here the CDR3 reads CASSSGQGAYEQYF. Here the CDR3 DNA reads TGCGCCAGCAGCTCGGGACAGGGGGCCTACGAGCAGTACTTC.

This clone has more than one count but fewer than ten. The genes are TRBV3-1 (or the pseudogene TRBV3-2) and TRBJ2-7; 9 bases map to TRBD2. The trim removed 1 base at V and 3 bases at J, leaving 10 bases unmatched. CDR3 length equals 17 residues. The germline V gene has CDR1 LGHDT and CDR2 YNNKEL (reference sequence). The CDR3 sequence: CASSQAGGGVSVYEQYF. As DNA, the CDR3 is TGTGCCAGCAGCCAAGCCGGCGGGGGGGTTTCGGTCTACGAGCAGTACTTC.

This chain uses TRBV12-3 or TRBV12-4 with TRBJ2-1; D not resolved. The CDR3 is 12 amino acids. The germline V and J ends were trimmed by 6 bases and 4 bases, with 7 bases remaining between them. CDR3 amino acids: CASSRLYNEQFF. In DNA form, the CDR3 reads TGTGCCAGCAGCCGTTTATACAATGAGCAGTTCTTC.

The rearrangement uses TRBV5-5 and TRBJ1-1, with 8 bases identical to TRBD1. Germline V gene sequence: CDR1 SGHKS, CDR2 YYEKEE (reference sequence). The length of the CDR3 is 14 residues. Trimming at V came to 5 bases and at J to 5 bases, leaving 8 bases not matched to a gene. Here the CDR3 reads CASRDRESRTEAFF. The CDR3 DNA sequence: TGTGCCAGCAGGGACAGGGAAAGTAGGACTGAAGCTTTCTTT.

This chain uses TRBV12-3 or TRBV12-4 with TRBJ1-1; TRBD1 matches 8 bases. The CDR3 is 12 amino acids. V lost 6 bases to trimming and J lost 7 bases; unmatched junction nucleotides: 4. The CDR3 coding sequence is TGTGCCAGCAGATTAACAGGGGGTGAAGCTTTCTTT. Its protein product is CASRLTGGEAFF.

The rearrangement uses TRBV5-1 and TRBJ1-1; no clear D. Trimming left V 4 bases short and J 7 bases short, with 14 bases between. This CDR3 contains 13 residues. Germline loops: CDR1 SGHRS, CDR2 YFSETQ. The CDR3 DNA reads TGCGCCAGCAGCCCGTTTACAGATCATGAAGCTTTCTTT. It specifies CASSPFTDHEAFF.

This sequence joins TRBV5-4 and TRBJ2-3; TRBD2 agrees at 8 bases. The CDR3 runs to 16 residues. Germline V gene data show CDR1 as SGHNT and CDR2 as YYREEE (reference sequence). With 0 bases clipped from V and 1 base from J, the junction kept 4 bases outside the gene matches. CDR3 nucleotide sequence: TGTGCCAGCAGCTTGGGGGTGCGGGGGGGCACAGATACGCAGTATTTT. It yields the protein CASSLGVRGGTDTQYF.